This entry lists 10 T cell receptor beta chains sequenced from one sample in a study of cytomegalovirus exposure and HLA in healthy donors. Primers: 60 Vbeta forward and 13 Jbeta reverse. Sequencing used immunoSEQ multiplex PCR; TCRdb keeps in-frame clones, though not all of them. The sample lists 200,000 to 250,000 clones, 60% to 85% occurring once. The sequenced sample consisted of PBMCs. The receptor set was obtained from a man aged 35 to 55 in good health and CMV-seronegative.

The gene calls are TRBV9 and TRBJ2-3, with TRBD2 identical over 8 bases. The CDR3 spans 16 residues. With 1 base clipped from V and 4 bases from J, the junction kept 8 bases outside the gene matches. CDR1 is SGDLS and CDR2 is YYNGEE in the germline V gene. CDR3 loop: CASSVRGGSEADTQYF. The CDR3 DNA reads as TGTGCCAGCAGCGTACGGGGGGGAAGTGAGGCAGATACGCAGTATTTT. The full variable domain, completed using reference TRBV9 and TRBJ2-3, is DSGVTQTPKHLITATGQRVTLRCSPRSGDLSVYWYQQSLDQGLQFLIQYYNGEERAKGNILERFSAQQFPDLHSELNLSSLELGDSALYFCASSVRGGSEADTQYFGPGTRLTVL.

The chain is built from TRBV19 and TRBJ2-3, with a possible D match to TRBD2 (6 bases). The CDR3 runs to 14 residues. From germline, CDR1 is LNHDA and CDR2 SQIVND (reference sequence). V dropped 4 bases and J dropped 0 bases, with 8 bases sitting between them. CDR3 loop: CASSSGTSTDTQYF. CDR3 bases: TGTGCCAGTAGTAGCGGGACTAGCACAGATACGCAGTATTTT. Combining the CDR3 with reference TRBV19 and TRBJ2-3 gives the whole variable domain DGGITQSPKYLFRKEGQNVTLSCEQNLNHDAMYWYRQDPGQGLRLIYYSQIVNDFQKGDIAEGYSVSREKKESFPLTVTSAQKNPTAFYLCASSSGTSTDTQYFGPGTRLTVL.

The chain links TRBV6-5 to TRBJ2-3; TRBD2 aligns across 11 bases. V lost 6 bases and J lost 3; bases outside the gene matches: 5. Germline CDR1 is MNHEY and CDR2 is SVGAGI. The CDR3 is 15 residues long. The CDR3 here is CASRYSGGATDTQYF. CDR3 DNA sequence: TGTGCCAGCAGATATAGCGGGGGGGCAACAGATACGCAGTATTTT.

This sequence joins TRBV13 and TRBJ2-1; D is possibly TRBD2 (6 bases). The V end lost 1 base, the J end lost 4 bases, and 11 bases lay between the germline ends. Germline-derived CDR1 and CDR2 are PRHDT and FYEKMQ (reference sequence). This CDR3 has 15 amino acids. CDR3 DNA: TGTGCCAGCAGCTTAGCCGGGCGGGGTTACAATGAGCAGTTCTTC. Translated, it gives CASSLAGRGYNEQFF.

This clone was recorded once. CDR3 DNA: TGTGCCAGCAGCTTGGGGGACAGAAATTCACCCCTCCACTTT. Protein product: CASSLGDRNSPLHF. The chain recombines TRBV5-6 with TRBJ1-6; 7 bases fit TRBD1. V trimming: 0 bases; J trimming: 7 bases; junction bases outside the gene matches: 1. The CDR3 has 14 amino acids. The germline V gene encodes CDR1 SGHDT and CDR2 YYEEEE.

The chain carries TRBV7-6 and TRBJ2-7; D perhaps matches TRBD1 (5 bases). The V and J ends lost 5 bases and 5 bases respectively, with 16 bases between them. This CDR3 contains 14 residues. CDR1 and CDR2 (germline): SGHVS, FNYEAQ. CDR3 loop: CASSQTRTSDEQYF. The CDR3 DNA sequence: TGTGCCAGCAGCCAAACCCGGACAAGCGACGAGCAGTACTTC.

The chain recombines TRBV10-1 with TRBJ2-5; D gene uncertain. Trimming shortened V by 6 bases and J by 7 bases, and 15 bases separated the two germline ends. This CDR3 is 13 amino acids long. Germline values: CDR1 WNHNN, CDR2 SYGVQD (reference sequence). DNA for the CDR3: TGCGCCAGCAGCCAGACCACGGGTGGGACCCAGTACTTC. Its translation is CASSQTTGGTQYF.

The chain links TRBV30 to TRBJ2-1; 10 bases match TRBD2. This CDR3 is built from 13 residues. The germline V gene has CDR1 GTSNPN and CDR2 SVGIG (reference sequence). The V and J ends lost 4 bases and 6 bases, in that order; junction bases with no gene match: 3. DNA for the CDR3: TGTGCCTGGACTAGCGGGAGCTTCAATGAGCAGTTCTTC. Translation gives CAWTSGSFNEQFF.

This chain joins TRBV4-2 and TRBJ2-1; D ambiguous. Deletions cut 0 bases from V and 0 bases from J, with 9 bases between. Germline V CDR1 and CDR2: LGHNA, YNFKEQ. The CDR3 covers 16 residues. CDR3 nucleotides: TGTGCCAGCAGCCAAGAAGGATGGAGCTCCTACAATGAGCAGTTCTTC. It yields the protein CASSQEGWSSYNEQFF.

This clone was observed a few times. V usage is TRBV5-6 and J usage is TRBJ2-7, with 12 bases matching TRBD1. Germline V gene sequence: CDR1 SGHDT, CDR2 YYEEEE. V shed 3 bases and J 2 bases; nucleotides not matched to a gene: 3. The CDR3 is 15 amino acids. Here the CDR3 DNA reads TGTGCCAGCAGCTCCGGGACAGGGGGCCCCTACGAGCAGTACTTC. Its translation is CASSSGTGGPYEQYF.